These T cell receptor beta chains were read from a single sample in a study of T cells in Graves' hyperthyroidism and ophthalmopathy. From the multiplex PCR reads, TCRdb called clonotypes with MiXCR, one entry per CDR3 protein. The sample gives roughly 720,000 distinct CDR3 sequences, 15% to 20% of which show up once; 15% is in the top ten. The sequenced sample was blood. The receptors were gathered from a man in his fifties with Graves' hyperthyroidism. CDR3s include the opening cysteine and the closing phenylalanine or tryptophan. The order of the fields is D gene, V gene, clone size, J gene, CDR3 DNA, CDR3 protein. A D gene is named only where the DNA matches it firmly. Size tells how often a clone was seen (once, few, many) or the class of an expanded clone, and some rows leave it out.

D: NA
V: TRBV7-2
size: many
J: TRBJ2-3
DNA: TGTGCCAGCAGCTTAGCCAGGGACCAAGATACGCAGTATTTT
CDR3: CASSLARDQDTQYF

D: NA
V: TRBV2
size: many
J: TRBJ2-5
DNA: TGTGCCAGCAGTGCAACCCAAGAGACCCAGTACTTC
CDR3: CASSATQETQYF

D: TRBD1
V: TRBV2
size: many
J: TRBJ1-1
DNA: TGTGCCAGCGAGGACAGGGGAAGCACTGAAGCTTTCTTT
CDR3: CASEDRGSTEAFF

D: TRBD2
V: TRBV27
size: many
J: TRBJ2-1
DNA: TGTGCCAGCAGTTTTCTAGCGGGGGGGGTTAGCTCCTACAATGAGCAGTTCTTC
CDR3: CASSFLAGGVSSYNEQFF

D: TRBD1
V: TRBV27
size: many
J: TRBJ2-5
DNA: TGTGCCAGCAGTACCCTTGGACAGGGTGGAGAGACCCAGTACTTC
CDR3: CASSTLGQGGETQYF

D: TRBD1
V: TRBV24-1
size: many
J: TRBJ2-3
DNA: TGTGCCACCAGTGACCCCGGGACAGGGGGCTCCGTTACAGATACGCAGTATTTT
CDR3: CATSDPGTGGSVTDTQYF

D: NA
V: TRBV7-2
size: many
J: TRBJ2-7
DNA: TGTGCCAGCAGACACGAGCCGGGCCCAACCTACGAGCAGTACTTC
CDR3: CASRHEPGPTYEQYF

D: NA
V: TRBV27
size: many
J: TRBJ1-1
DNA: TGTGCCAGCAGTGCATACACGTTAGGGGGCACTGAAGCTTTCTTT
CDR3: CASSAYTLGGTEAFF

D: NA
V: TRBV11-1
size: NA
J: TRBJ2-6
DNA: TGTGCCAGCAGCTTTTTTGTTGGGGCCAACGTCCTGACTTTC
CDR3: CASSFFVGANVLTF

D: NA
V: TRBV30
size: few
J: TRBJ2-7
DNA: TGTGCCTGGAGTTCCTCGCGGGGTGACTACGAGCAGTACTTC
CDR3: CAWSSSRGDYEQYF

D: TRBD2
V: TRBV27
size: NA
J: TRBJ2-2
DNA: TGTGCCAGCAGTTTATTAGGCGGGAGAAACACCGGGGAGCTGTTTTTT
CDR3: CASSLLGGRNTGELFF